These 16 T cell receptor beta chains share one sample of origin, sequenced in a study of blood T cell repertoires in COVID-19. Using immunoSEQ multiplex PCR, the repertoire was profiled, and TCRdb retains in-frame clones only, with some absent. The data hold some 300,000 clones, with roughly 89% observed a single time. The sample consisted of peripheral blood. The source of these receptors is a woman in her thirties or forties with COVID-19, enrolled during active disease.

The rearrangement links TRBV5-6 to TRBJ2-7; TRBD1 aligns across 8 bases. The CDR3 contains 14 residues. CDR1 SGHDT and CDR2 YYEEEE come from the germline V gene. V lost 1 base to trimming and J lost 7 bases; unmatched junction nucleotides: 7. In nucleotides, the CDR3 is TGTGCCAGCAGCTTGTATCAGGGGGCGGGGGAGCAGTACTTC. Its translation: CASSLYQGAGEQYF.

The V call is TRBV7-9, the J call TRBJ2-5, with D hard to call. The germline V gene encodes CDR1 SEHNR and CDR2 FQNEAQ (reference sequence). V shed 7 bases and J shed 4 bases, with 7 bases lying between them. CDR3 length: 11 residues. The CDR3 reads CASTESETQYF. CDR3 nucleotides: TGTGCCAGCACCGAGTCAGAGACCCAGTACTTC. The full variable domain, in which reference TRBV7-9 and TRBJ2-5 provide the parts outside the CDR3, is DTGVSQNPRHKITKRGQNVTFRCDPISEHNRLYWYRQTLGQGPEFLTYFQNEAQLEKSRLLSDRFSAERPKGSFSTLEIQRTEQGDSAMYLCASTESETQYFGPGTRLLVL.

CDR3 amino acids: CASTPSSGGYNEQFF. CDR3 DNA sequence: TGTGCCAGCACCCCTTCTAGCGGGGGCTACAATGAGCAGTTCTTC. The chain has TRBV6-5 and TRBJ2-1; 10 positions agree with TRBD2. This CDR3 has 15 residues. The ends lost 7 bases at V and 3 bases at J; junction bases unmatched: 6. CDR1 is MNHEY and CDR2 is SVGAGI in the germline V gene.

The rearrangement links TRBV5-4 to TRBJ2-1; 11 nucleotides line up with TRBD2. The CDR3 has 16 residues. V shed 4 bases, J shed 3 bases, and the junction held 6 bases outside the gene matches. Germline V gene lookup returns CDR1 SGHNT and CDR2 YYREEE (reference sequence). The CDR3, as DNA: TGTGCCAGCAGCCCCCCCGGGACTAGCGGCTACAATGAGCAGTTCTTC. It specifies CASSPPGTSGYNEQFF.

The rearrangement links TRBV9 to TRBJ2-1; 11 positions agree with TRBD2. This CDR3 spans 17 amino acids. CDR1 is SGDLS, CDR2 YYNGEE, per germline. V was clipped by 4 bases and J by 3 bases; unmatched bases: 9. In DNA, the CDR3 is TGTGCCAGCAGCCCCCGACTAGCGGGGATCTTCTACAATGAGCAGTTCTTC. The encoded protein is CASSPRLAGIFYNEQFF.

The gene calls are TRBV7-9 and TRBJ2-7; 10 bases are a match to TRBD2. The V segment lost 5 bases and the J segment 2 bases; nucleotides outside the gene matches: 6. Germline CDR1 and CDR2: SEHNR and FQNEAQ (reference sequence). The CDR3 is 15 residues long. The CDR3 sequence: CASSPGTSATYEQYF. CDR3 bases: TGTGCCAGCAGCCCCGGGACTAGCGCCACCTACGAGCAGTACTTC.

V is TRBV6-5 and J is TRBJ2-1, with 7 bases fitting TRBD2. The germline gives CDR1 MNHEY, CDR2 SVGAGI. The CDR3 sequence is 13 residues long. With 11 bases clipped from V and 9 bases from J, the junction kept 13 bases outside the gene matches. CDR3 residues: CAAQRRLAGEQFF. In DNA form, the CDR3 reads TGTGCCGCTCAAAGGAGACTAGCCGGTGAGCAGTTCTTC.

CDR3 in amino acids: CASSQSTGVGYTF. The CDR3 nucleotides are TGTGCCAGCAGCCAGTCAACAGGGGTAGGCTACACCTTC. This chain joins TRBV12-3 or TRBV12-4 and TRBJ1-2, with TRBD1 matching over 7 bases. Trimming removed 6 bases from V and 8 bases from J; junction bases left unmatched: 9. This CDR3 is 13 amino acids long.

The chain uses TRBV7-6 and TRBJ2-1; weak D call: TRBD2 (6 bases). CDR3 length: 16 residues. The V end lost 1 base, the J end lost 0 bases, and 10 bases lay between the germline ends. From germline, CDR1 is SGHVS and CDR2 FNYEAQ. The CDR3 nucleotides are TGTGCCAGCAGCTTAGTAAGCGGGTTCTCCTACAATGAGCAGTTCTTC. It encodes CASSLVSGFSYNEQFF.

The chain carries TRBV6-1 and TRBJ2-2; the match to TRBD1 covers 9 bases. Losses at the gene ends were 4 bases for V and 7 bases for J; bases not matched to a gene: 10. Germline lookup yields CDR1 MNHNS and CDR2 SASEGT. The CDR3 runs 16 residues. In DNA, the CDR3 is TGTGCCAGCAGTGCACGAGGGACAGGGTCAGGCGGGGAGCTGTTTTTT. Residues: CASSARGTGSGGELFF.

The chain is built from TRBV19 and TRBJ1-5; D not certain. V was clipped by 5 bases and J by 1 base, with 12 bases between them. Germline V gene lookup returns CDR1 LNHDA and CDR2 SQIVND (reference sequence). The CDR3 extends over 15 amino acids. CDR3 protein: CASSFMSVSNQPQHF. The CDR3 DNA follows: TGTGCCAGTAGTTTTATGAGTGTCAGCAATCAGCCCCAGCATTTT.

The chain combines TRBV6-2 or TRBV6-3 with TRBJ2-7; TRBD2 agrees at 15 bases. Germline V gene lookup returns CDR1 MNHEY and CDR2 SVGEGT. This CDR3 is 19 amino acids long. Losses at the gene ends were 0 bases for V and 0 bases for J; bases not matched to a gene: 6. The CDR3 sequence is CASSYSGLAGGPSSYEQYF. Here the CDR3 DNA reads TGTGCCAGCAGTTACTCTGGACTAGCGGGAGGGCCCAGCTCCTACGAGCAGTACTTC.

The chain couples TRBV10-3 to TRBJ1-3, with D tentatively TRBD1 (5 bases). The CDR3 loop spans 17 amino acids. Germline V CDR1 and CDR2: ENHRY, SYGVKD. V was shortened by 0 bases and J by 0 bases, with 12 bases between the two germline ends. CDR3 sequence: CAISESWRGNSGNTIYF. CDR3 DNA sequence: TGTGCCATCAGTGAGTCGTGGAGGGGTAACTCTGGAAACACCATATATTTT.

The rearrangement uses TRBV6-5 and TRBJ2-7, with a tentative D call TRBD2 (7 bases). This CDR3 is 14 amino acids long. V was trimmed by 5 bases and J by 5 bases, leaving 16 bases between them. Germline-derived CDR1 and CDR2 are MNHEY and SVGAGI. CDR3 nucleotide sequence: TGTGCCAGCAGTACCTTGGAGGGGGGGGACGAGCAGTACTTC. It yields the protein CASSTLEGGDEQYF.

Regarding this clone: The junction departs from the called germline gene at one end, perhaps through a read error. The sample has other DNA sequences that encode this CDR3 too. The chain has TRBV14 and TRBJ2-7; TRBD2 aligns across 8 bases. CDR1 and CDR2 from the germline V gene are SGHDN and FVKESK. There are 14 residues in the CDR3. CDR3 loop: CASSAGLGSYEQYF. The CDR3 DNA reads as TGTGCTAGCAGTGCGGGACTAGGCTCCTACGAGCAGTACTTC.

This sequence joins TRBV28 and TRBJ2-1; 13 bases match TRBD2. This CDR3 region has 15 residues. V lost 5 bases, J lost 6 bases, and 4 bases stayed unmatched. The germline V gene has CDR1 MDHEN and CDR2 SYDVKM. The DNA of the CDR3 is TGTGCCAGCAGTCAGGGACTAGCGGGAAGCAATGAGCAGTTCTTC. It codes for CASSQGLAGSNEQFF.